This TCR beta chain was found in a study of T cells in Graves' hyperthyroidism and ophthalmopathy. Study summary: Peripheral blood was taken when the disease was first diagnosed, before any treatment began. Overall study results and limits: Ophthalmopathy stood apart from stable hyperthyroidism in a 13 V-J model. The model's output predicted ophthalmopathy at a median of 6.5 months prior to onset. Among clonotypes expanded in thyroid above 0.001, most were also found in blood.

Researchers took RNA transcripts and amplified the TCR beta CDR3 regions from them. TCR CDR3 regions were first amplified by RT-PCR with HTBI primers. TCRdb processed the multiplex PCR reads anew with MiXCR; each CDR3 protein has one entry. The sample has around 800,000 distinct CDR3 sequences, about 38% seen once. For this clonotype: Its matching antigen is unknown. A much larger clone differs by one base, so this may be a read error.

V was clipped by 5 bases and J by 7 bases, with 5 bases between them. The CDR3 sequence is 11 residues long. Germline V CDR1 and CDR2: SGHAT, FQNNGV. This clonotype was obtained from a man aged 18 to 29 with Graves' hyperthyroidism. The chain joins TRBV11-2 to TRBJ1-4; D not certain. The source material was blood. As DNA, the CDR3 is TGTGCCAGCAGCACGACTGAAAAACTGTTTTTT. Translation: CASSTTEKLFF. Together with reference TRBV11-2 and TRBJ1-4, the CDR3 gives the full variable domain: EAGVAQSPRYKIIEKRQSVAFWCNPISGHATLYWYQQILGQGPKLLIQFQNNGVVDDSQLPKDRFSAERLKGVDSTLKIQPAKLEDSAVYLCASSTTEKLFFGSGTQLSVL.